This T cell receptor (beta chain) was recovered during a study of OX40 agonist ivuxolimab in advanced cancers. Findings and limits, study-wide: Expanded clones tended on average to be more numerous among CD8+ T cells than CD4+. Normalized T-cell clonal expansion was also low in some nonresponders.

Using immunoSEQ multiplex PCR, the repertoire was profiled, and TCRdb retains in-frame clones only, with some absent. The table shows some 35,000 clones, with around 87% occurring only once. Comment on this clone: Its specificity is unknown.

CDR3 length: 15 residues. The germline V gene has CDR1 SGHTA and CDR2 FQGNSA. With 2 bases removed from V and 4 bases from J, the gap between germline ends came to 14 bases. The sequenced sample was CD4+ or CD8+ T cells sorted from blood, obtained in a trial of the OX40 agonist ivuxolimab. The chain employs TRBV7-2 and TRBJ2-5; no clear D. The source of this sequence is an adult with an advanced solid tumor such as melanoma, head and neck, liver or kidney cancer. The CDR3 DNA follows: TGTGCCAGCAGCTTATATAAGGGAAACCGAGAGACCCAGTACTTC. Translation: CASSLYKGNRETQYF.